This is a list of T cell receptor beta chains from one sample in a study of T-cell reconstitution after alpha-beta-depleted transplantation in children. TCRdb called the PCR reads again in MiXCR, with one record for every CDR3 protein. The sample lists approximately 47,000 distinct CDR3 sequences, around 50% occurring once. The sequenced sample was peripheral blood, obtained before TCRalphabeta/CD19-depleted stem cell transplant. The receptor set was obtained from a boy under two years old with SCID, due to receive a stem cell transplant. Both conserved end residues are part of each CDR3. A D gene is named only where the DNA matches it firmly. The size field is filled for only some rows; it gives once, few, many or a size class.

15 TRBD1 TRBJ1-4 TRBV15 . TGTGCCACCAGCAGAGAACAGGGGGCTAGTGAAAAACTGTTTTTT CATSREQGASEKLFF
13 . TRBJ2-2 TRBV12-3/TRBV12-4 . TGTGCCAGCAGTCCCACGGGAACCGGGGAGCTGTTTTTT CASSPTGTGELFF
12 . TRBJ2-7 TRBV5-6 few TGTGCCAGCAGCCTACCCAACTACGAGCAGTACTTC CASSLPNYEQYF
16 TRBD1 TRBJ2-5 TRBV14 . TGTGCCAGCAGCCACGGGGACAGCCCGGGTGGGGAGACCCAGTACTTC CASSHGDSPGGETQYF
13 TRBD1 TRBJ1-1 TRBV20-1 few TGCAGTGCTAACAGGGGAATTGGGACTGAAGCTTTCTTT CSANRGIGTEAFF
13 . TRBJ2-7 TRBV7-9 . TGTGCCAGCAGCTTTAGGGATCGGTACGAGCAGTACTTC CASSFRDRYEQYF
13 TRBD1 TRBJ2-5 TRBV5-1 once TGCGCCAGCAGTCAGACAGGGGGGGAGACCCAGTACTTC CASSQTGGETQYF
13 . TRBJ2-1 TRBV7-2 . TGTGCCAGCAGCTTGACAGGGAGGGGTGAGCAGTTCTTC CASSLTGRGEQFF
14 TRBD2 TRBJ2-3 TRBV6-4 . TGTGCCAGCAGTGAAGCGGGGGGGGCAGATACGCAGTATTTT CASSEAGGADTQYF
13 . TRBJ2-7 TRBV5-6 . TGTGCCAGCAGCTTGTCCGGGGCTTACGAGCAGTACTTC CASSLSGAYEQYF
14 . TRBJ2-3 TRBV12-3/TRBV12-4 . TGTGCCAGCAGCCCCGGACGGAGCACAGATACGCAGTATTTT CASSPGRSTDTQYF
15 TRBD1 TRBJ2-2 TRBV7-8 . TGTGCCAGCAGCCGTACAGGGGGCGCAAACGGGGAGCTGTTTTTT CASSRTGGANGELFF
15 . TRBJ2-1 TRBV5-6 . TGTGCCAGCAGCCCACTGGAAGACATCCACAATGAGCAGTTCTTC CASSPLEDIHNEQFF
13 . TRBJ2-5 TRBV5-1 . TGCGCCAGCAGCGAGATGGGCTCAGAGACCCAGTACTTC CASSEMGSETQYF
12 . TRBJ2-7 TRBV20-1 . TGCAGTGCTAGGCGGGTCTCCTACGAGCAGTACTTC CSARRVSYEQYF
16 TRBD2 TRBJ2-5 TRBV5-1 . TGCGCCAGCAGCCAAAGACTAGCGGGGGAGAGTGAGACCCAGTACTTC CASSQRLAGESETQYF
11 . TRBJ2-5 TRBV20-1 once TGCAGTGCCTCCCTTACGAAGACCCAGTACTTC CSASLTKTQYF
16 . TRBJ2-7 TRBV4-2 . TGTGCCAGCAGCCCTGACCAGGGACCGGCAGGGGCCGAGCAGTACTTC CASSPDQGPAGAEQYF
14 . TRBJ1-5 TRBV12-3/TRBV12-4 many TGTGCCAGCAGTTTTGGGAGGGGGAATCAGCCCCAGCATTTT CASSFGRGNQPQHF
14 TRBD1 TRBJ2-1 TRBV20-1 . TGCAGTGCTAGTAGGGACAGGGGTGTGGAAGGGCAGTTCTTC CSASRDRGVEGQFF
13 . TRBJ2-1 TRBV5-1 few TGCGCCAGCAGGGACGGAGGGAACAATGAGCAGTTCTTC CASRDGGNNEQFF
16 . TRBJ1-5 TRBV12-3/TRBV12-4 . TGTGCCAGCAGTACTAGAGAGGGGATGGGGAATCAGCCCCAGCATTTT CASSTREGMGNQPQHF
12 . TRBJ2-7 TRBV20-1 . TGCAGTGCTAGAGCAGAGGACTACGAGCAGTACTTC CSARAEDYEQYF
13 TRBD2 TRBJ2-7 TRBV4-3 . TGCGCCAGCAGCCAAACGGGAGGTTACGAGCAGTACTTC CASSQTGGYEQYF
11 . TRBJ1-2 TRBV6-2/TRBV6-3 . TGTGCCAGCAGCAACTCCTATGGCTACACCTTC CASSNSYGYTF
11 . TRBJ1-3 TRBV29-1 . TGCAGCGGCCGAGTGGGAAACACCATATATTTT CSGRVGNTIYF
16 TRBD2 TRBJ2-1 TRBV5-1 . TGCGCCAGCAGCTTGGAACCAGCGGGGGGGCCCAATGAGCAGTTCTTC CASSLEPAGGPNEQFF
14 . TRBJ2-1 TRBV11-3 . TGTGCCAGCAGCTTAGAAAATAGCCGGAATGAGCAGTTCTTC CASSLENSRNEQFF
15 TRBD1 TRBJ2-1 TRBV7-9 . TGTGCCAGCAGCCTGGGGGACAGGGGGGCTAATGAGCAGTTCTTC CASSLGDRGANEQFF
15 . TRBJ2-1 TRBV2 . TGTGCCAGCAGTGAGGGACGCAGCTCCTACAATGAGCAGTTCTTC CASSEGRSSYNEQFF
12 . TRBJ2-3 TRBV3-1 . TGTGCCAGCAGCCAATTCCCAGATACGCAGTATTTT CASSQFPDTQYF
17 . TRBJ1-5 TRBV7-9 . TGTGCCAGCAGCCCTAGTGGAAGGGGGGGGATCAATCAGCCCCAGCATTTT CASSPSGRGGINQPQHF
14 TRBD1 TRBJ2-7 TRBV20-1 . TGCAGTGCTGGCCGATCGGACAGGGGTTACGAGCAGTACTTC CSAGRSDRGYEQYF
17 . TRBJ2-7 TRBV7-6 once TGTGCCAGCAGCTTAGGGGCGAGGGGGGGGTACGCCTACGAGCAGTACTTC CASSLGARGGYAYEQYF
15 . TRBJ2-7 TRBV19 many TGTGCCAGTAGTATAGGGATCGGGAGCTCCTACGAGCAGTACTTC CASSIGIGSSYEQYF
14 . TRBJ2-7 TRBV4-3 few TGCGCCAGCAGCCAAGTGCTAAACACCTACGAGCAGTACTTC CASSQVLNTYEQYF
15 . TRBJ2-5 TRBV12-3/TRBV12-4 . TGTGCCAGCAGTTTAGCGGGGGGGGCCACAAAGACCCAGTACTTC CASSLAGGATKTQYF
15 . TRBJ2-5 TRBV9 . TGTGCCAGCAGCGTAGGAGGTACAGGACAAGAGACCCAGTACTTC CASSVGGTGQETQYF
15 TRBD1 TRBJ2-7 TRBV27 few TGTGCCAGCAGCCATATCCGGGACAGGGGCCACGAGCAGTACTTC CASSHIRDRGHEQYF
12 . TRBJ2-7 TRBV10-3 . TGTGCCATCACTGGACAGCGAGACGAGCAGTACTTC CAITGQRDEQYF